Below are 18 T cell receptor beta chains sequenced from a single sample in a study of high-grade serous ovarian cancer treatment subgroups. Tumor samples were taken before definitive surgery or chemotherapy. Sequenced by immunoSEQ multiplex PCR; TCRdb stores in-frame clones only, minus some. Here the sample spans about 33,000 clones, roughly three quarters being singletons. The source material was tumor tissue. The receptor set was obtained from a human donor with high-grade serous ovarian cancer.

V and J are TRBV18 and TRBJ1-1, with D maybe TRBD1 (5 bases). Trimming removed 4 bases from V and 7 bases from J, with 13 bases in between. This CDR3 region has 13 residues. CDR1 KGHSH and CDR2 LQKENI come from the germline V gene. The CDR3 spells CASSQLRGGEAFF. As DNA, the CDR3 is TGTGCCAGCTCACAGCTAAGGGGAGGTGAAGCTTTCTTT.

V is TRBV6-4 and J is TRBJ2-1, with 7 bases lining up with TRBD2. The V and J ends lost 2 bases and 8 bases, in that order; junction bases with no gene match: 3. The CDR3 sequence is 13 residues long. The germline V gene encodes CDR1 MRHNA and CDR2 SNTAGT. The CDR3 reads CASSDEGGDEQFF. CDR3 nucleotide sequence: TGTGCCAGCAGTGACGAGGGAGGGGATGAGCAGTTCTTC.

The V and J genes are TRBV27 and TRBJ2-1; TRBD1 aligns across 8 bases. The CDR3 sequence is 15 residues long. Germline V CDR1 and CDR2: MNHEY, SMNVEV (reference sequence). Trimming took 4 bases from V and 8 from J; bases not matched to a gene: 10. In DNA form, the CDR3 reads TGTGCCAGCAGTTCCCTATGGGAGACAGGGGATGAGCAGTTCTTC. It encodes CASSSLWETGDEQFF.

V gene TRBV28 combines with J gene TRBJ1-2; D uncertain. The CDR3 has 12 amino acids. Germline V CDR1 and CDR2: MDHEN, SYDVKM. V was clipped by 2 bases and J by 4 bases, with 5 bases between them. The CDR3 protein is CASSLNSYGYTF. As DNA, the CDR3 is TGTGCCAGCAGTTTAAACAGCTATGGCTACACCTTC.

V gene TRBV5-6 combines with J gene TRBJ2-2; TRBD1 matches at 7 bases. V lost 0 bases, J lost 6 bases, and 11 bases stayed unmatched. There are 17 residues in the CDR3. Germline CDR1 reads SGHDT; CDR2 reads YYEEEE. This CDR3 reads CASSLGSGQEVAGELFF. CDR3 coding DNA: TGTGCCAGCAGCTTGGGAAGCGGACAGGAGGTTGCCGGGGAGCTGTTTTTT.

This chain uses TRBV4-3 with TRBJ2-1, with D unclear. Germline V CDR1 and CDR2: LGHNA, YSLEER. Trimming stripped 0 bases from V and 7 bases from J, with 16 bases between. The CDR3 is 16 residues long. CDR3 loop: CASSQEIAAFENEQFF. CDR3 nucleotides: TGCGCCAGCAGCCAAGAGATAGCAGCATTTGAGAATGAGCAGTTCTTC.

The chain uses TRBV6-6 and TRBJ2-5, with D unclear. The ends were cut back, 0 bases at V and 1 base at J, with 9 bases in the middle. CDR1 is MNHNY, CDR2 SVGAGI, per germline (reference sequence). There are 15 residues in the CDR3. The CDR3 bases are TGTGCCAGCAGTTACTCGAGGAGAGTCCAAGAGACCCAGTACTTC. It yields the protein CASSYSRRVQETQYF.

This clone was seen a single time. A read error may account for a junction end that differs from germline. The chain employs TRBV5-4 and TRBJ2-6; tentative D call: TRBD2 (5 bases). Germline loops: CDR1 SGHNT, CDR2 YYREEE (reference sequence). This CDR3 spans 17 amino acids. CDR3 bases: TGTGCCAGCAGTTTGGGGAGTGCAAGCTCTGGGGCCAACGTCCTGACTTTC. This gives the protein CASSLGSASSGANVLTF.

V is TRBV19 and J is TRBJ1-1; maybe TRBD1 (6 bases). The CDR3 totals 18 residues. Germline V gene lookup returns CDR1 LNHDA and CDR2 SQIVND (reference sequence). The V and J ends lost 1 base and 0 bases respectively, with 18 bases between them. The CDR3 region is CASSIVRGGARMNTEAFF. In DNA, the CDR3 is TGTGCCAGTAGTATAGTAAGAGGGGGGGCGCGGATGAACACTGAAGCTTTCTTT.

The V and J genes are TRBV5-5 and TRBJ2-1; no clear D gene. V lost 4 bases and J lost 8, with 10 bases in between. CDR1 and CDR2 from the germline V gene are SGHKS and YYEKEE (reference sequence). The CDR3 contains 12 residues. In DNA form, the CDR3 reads TGTGCCAGCAGCCCCCACCTAGATGAGCAGTTCTTC. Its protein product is CASSPHLDEQFF. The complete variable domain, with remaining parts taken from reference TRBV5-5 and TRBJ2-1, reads DAGVTQSPTHLIKTRGQQVTLRCSPISGHKSVSWYQQVLGQGPQFIFQYYEKEERGRGNFPDRFSARQFPNYSSELNVNALLLGDSALYLCASSPHLDEQFFGPGTRLTVL.

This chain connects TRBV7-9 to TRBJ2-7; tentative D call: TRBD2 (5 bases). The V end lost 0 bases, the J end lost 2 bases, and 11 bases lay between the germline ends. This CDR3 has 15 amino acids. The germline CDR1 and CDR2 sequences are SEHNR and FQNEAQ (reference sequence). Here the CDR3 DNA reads TGTGCCAGCAGCTTAGCGACGAGGGTCCCCTACGAGCAGTACTTC. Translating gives CASSLATRVPYEQYF.

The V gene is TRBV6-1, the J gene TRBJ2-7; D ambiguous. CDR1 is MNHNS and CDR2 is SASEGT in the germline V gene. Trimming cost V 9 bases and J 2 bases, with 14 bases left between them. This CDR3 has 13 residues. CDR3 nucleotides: TGTGCCAGTGAATCACCCTGGACCTACGAGCAGTACTTC. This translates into CASESPWTYEQYF.

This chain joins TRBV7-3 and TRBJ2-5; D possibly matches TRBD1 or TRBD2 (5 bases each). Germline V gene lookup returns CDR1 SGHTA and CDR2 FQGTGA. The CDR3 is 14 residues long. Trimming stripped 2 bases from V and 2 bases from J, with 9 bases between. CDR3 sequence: CASSLFGAQETQYF. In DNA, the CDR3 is TGTGCCAGCAGCTTATTCGGGGCACAAGAGACCCAGTACTTC. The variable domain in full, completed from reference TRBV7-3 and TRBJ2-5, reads GAGVSQTPSNKVTEKGKYVELRCDPISGHTALYWYRQSLGQGPEFLIYFQGTGAADDSGLPNDRFFAVRPEGSVSTLKIQRTERGDSAVYLCASSLFGAQETQYFGPGTRLLVL.

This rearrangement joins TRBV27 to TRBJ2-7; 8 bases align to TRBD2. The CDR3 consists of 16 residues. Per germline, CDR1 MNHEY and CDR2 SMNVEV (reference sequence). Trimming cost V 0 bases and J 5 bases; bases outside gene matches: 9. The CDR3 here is CASSLSRTGGRHEQYF. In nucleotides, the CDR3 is TGTGCCAGCAGTTTATCGAGAACGGGAGGGAGGCACGAGCAGTACTTC.

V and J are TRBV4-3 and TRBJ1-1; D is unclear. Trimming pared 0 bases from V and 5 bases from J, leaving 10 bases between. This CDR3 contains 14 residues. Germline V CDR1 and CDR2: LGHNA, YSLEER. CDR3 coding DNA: TGCGCCAGCAGCCAAGACACAGAGCGAACTGAAGCTTTCTTT. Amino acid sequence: CASSQDTERTEAFF.

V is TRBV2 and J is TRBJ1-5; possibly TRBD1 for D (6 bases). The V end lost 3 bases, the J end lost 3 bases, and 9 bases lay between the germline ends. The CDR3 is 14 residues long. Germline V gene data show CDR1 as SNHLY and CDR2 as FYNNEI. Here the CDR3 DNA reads TGTGCCAGCAGTGAGGGGGCATCCAATCAGCCCCAGCATTTT. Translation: CASSEGASNQPQHF.

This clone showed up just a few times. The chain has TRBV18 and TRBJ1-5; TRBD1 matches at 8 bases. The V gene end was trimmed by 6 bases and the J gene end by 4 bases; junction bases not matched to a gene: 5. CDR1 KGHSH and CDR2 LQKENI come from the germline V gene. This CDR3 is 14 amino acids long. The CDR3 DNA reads TGTGCCAGCTCCCCGGGACAGGTTAATCAGCCCCAGCATTTT. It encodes CASSPGQVNQPQHF.

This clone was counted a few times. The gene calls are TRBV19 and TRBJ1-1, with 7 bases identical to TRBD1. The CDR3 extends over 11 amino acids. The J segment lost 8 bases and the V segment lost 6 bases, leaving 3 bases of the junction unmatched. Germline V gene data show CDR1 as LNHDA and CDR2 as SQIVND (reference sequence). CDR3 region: CASRGQLEAFF. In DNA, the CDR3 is TGTGCCAGTAGGGGACAGCTAGAAGCTTTCTTT. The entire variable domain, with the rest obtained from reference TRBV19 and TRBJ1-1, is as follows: DGGITQSPKYLFRKEGQNVTLSCEQNLNHDAMYWYRQDPGQGLRLIYYSQIVNDFQKGDIAEGYSVSREKKESFPLTVTSAQKNPTAFYLCASRGQLEAFFGQGTRLTVV.